This T cell receptor (beta chain) stems from a study of identical twins listed by TCRdb under 2016. Turning to the overall study: TCR alpha and beta repertoires from monozygotic twins, unrelated adults of various ages and cord blood were deep-sequenced to test whether fetal clonotypes persist. To rule out contamination, replicate twin experiments were performed at different times with different library preparation protocols. What the research found in general, with its limitations: Zero-insertion analyses could be partly confounded by invariant T cells such as MAIT and iNKT, though diverse VJ usage argued against such confounding for most clonotypes. The excess sharing between twins in beta out-of-frame sequences was weaker because fewer shared sequences reduced the signal-to-noise ratio. Because the same donors could not be followed over many years, the conclusions relied on cross-sectional statistical analysis. Compared with coincidental sharing between unrelated individuals, out-of-frame TCR alpha sequences shared between twins had an excess of sequences with low generation probability. Abundant cord blood beta clonotypes had fewer insertions, young adult naive repertoires showed a similar but weaker trend, and memory repertoires showed no such trend. Recombination models systematically underestimated out-of-frame TCR alpha sharing in monozygotic twins but agreed with sharing between unrelated individuals.

To prepare the library, 5' RACE was applied. For sequencing, an Illumina HiSeq 2000 was employed. A universal primer binding site was introduced by template switching, and a unique molecular identifier was present in the final cDNA, enabling accurate counting of TCR cDNA molecules. Specific primers in the conserved constant-segment region were used to synthesize first-strand cDNA for the TCR alpha and beta chains. To control for contamination, every cDNA library carried two barcodes: a SMART-Mk sample barcode plus Illumina barcodes. TruSeq adapter sequences and Illumina sample barcodes were added in two successive PCR steps. The TCR alpha and beta cDNA libraries were sequenced on the Illumina HiSeq platform using custom primers. As for the authors' bioinformatics: MiGEC was used to process raw reads and extract unique molecular identifiers, and MiXCR was used to find CDR3 positions. For each individual, recombination models were inferred using an EM algorithm with the repgenHMM and IGoR tools. Shared clonotype analysis was performed with the tcR package in R, normalizing sharing by the product of cloneset sizes. To study raw recombination without the effects of thymic and clonal selection, out-of-frame nonproductive sequences were analyzed. TCRdb reprocessed the public reads (quality trimming at Q25 with fastp, clone calling with MiXCR) and kept in-frame beta chains. Each entry is one CDR3 protein sequence, shown with its most common DNA and genes. The V and J calls here are based on TCRdb, not the publication. Within this sample are fewer than 500,000 distinct CDR3 sequences, with approximately 24% of them counted one time only. Around 3% of the sample comes from the top ten.

Sequences SNHLY (CDR1) and FYNNEI (CDR2) are obtained from the germline V gene. V was cut back by 8 bases and J by 2 bases, leaving a gap of 13 bases between them. Spanning cysteine to phenylalanine, the CDR3 consists of 13 amino acids. Only the CDR3 DNA is retained, 39 bases long and in frame from the first base. Note on this clonotype: Its antigen is unknown. Base-call qualities are not available, and no considerably larger clone is one nucleotide away.

Only healthy Caucasian donors were included. The twin cohort comprised three pairs of female monozygotic twins, all aged roughly 18 to 30 years. Positive isolation kits from Invitrogen were used to isolate the CD4+ and CD8+ T cell populations. Separately, the same data were catalogued under a study of T cells expressing NK-cell markers. As the second paper documents: TCR beta-chain repertoires were profiled in sorted CD3+CD56+NKG2C+, CD3+CD56+NKG2C- and CD3+CD56-NKG2C+ T-cell subsets from about 8 donors. Seven of the eight sequenced donors were HCMV-seropositive and one was HCMV-seronegative. In several experiments an anti-gammadeltaTCR antibody was added to restrict sorting to alphabetaTCR-expressing T cells. For five or six donors, the dominant CD3+CD56+NKG2C+ clonotypes were among the top 10 CD8+ clonotypes and accounted for about 1.0-7.5% of CD8+ T cells. Those dominant clonotypes were again the most abundant among CD3+CD56-NKG2C+ cells in a handful of donors, at about 25-60.1%. Whether the expanded NKG2C-expressing T cell clones were specific for HCMV antigens remained unclear. The eight sequenced donors were randomly selected healthy volunteers, three men and five women. HCMV-specific IgG was detected in serum with a commercial ELISA kit to determine HCMV serostatus. MIGEC handled demultiplexing of the reads and grouping by UMI, while MiTCR was used to assemble and quantify clonotypes. To exclude erroneous sequences, only TCR cDNA sequences supported by at least two reads were retained. The tcR package was used for downstream repertoire analysis, with clonotypes matched between fractions based on CDR3 nucleotide sequence plus V segment. VDJmatch was used to annotate antigen specificity against VDJdb, with one amino acid substitution in CDR3 allowed.

The V and J segments used are TRBV2 and TRBJ2-7; TRBD2 is a possible D gene, resting on 6 matching bases. Sequenced input: CD4+ T cells sorted from blood. The receptor's source is a woman younger than 35 in good health. CDR3 reads: CASLRDVTYEQYF. At the DNA level, the sequence is TGTGCCAGCCTGCGGGACGTAACCTACGAGCAGTACTTC.